One and the same sample provided the 21 T cell receptor beta chains below, sequenced in a study of shared clonotypes between healthy human individuals. Naive CD8 cells lacked CD45RO and underwent positive selection for CCR7, leaving out terminally differentiated effector memory CD45RA+ cells. Clones were read by immunoSEQ multiplex PCR, and TCRdb kept only the in-frame ones, dropping some. The repertoire has hundreds of thousands of clones, 95% to 97% of them found once; the top ten carry less than 0.12%. Sequenced: naive CD8+ T cells sorted from blood. Receptor source: a woman in her 30s in good health.

This clone was counted a single time. Other DNA variants within this sample encode the same CDR3. V usage is TRBV29-1 and J usage is TRBJ1-1; no firm D call. The CDR3 covers 12 residues. The V gene lost 4 bases and the J gene lost 1 base, with 7 bases spanning the gap. Germline assignment: CDR1 SQVTM and CDR2 ANQGSEA. The CDR3 bases are TGCAGCGTTGTAGGGCAGAACACTGAAGCTTTCTTT. As protein: CSVVGQNTEAFF.

Details on this clone: This same CDR3 is encoded by further DNA sequences in the sample. V gene TRBV27 combines with J gene TRBJ2-1; D gene ambiguous. This CDR3 contains 12 residues. CDR1 is MNHEY and CDR2 is SMNVEV in the germline V gene (reference sequence). V dropped 2 bases and J dropped 7 bases, with 6 bases sitting between them. The CDR3 DNA reads as TGTGCCAGCAGTTTACTAGGGAATGAGCAGTTCTTC. Translation gives CASSLLGNEQFF.

This rearrangement joins TRBV1 to TRBJ1-4. TRBV1 counts as a pseudogene. CDR3 length: 16 residues. CDR3 in amino acids: CTSSQLSKAWDEKLFF. CDR3 DNA: TGCACCAGCAGCCAACTCAGCAAGGCTTGGGATGAAAAACTGTTTTTT.

The chain uses TRBV7-2 and TRBJ2-3, with D tentatively TRBD1 or TRBD2 (5 bases each). Germline-derived CDR1 and CDR2 are SGHTA and FQGNSA. Trimming removed 5 bases from V and 7 bases from J, with 25 bases in between. The length of the CDR3 is 17 residues. CDR3: CASSPTPLWRWGHTQYF. The CDR3 DNA reads TGTGCCAGCAGCCCCACCCCTCTTTGGAGGTGGGGCCATACGCAGTATTTT.

The chain employs TRBV4-1 and TRBJ2-3; D possibly corresponds to TRBD2 (5 bases). Germline CDR1 MGHRA, CDR2 YSYEKL. V was cut by 2 bases and J by 1 base, with 7 bases left in between. The CDR3 has 14 amino acids. DNA of the CDR3: TGCGCCAGCAGCCAAAGCGGACGCACAGATACGCAGTATTTT. Amino acid sequence: CASSQSGRTDTQYF.

The chain is built from TRBV14 and TRBJ2-7; the D call may be TRBD1 or TRBD2 (5 bases each). Germline CDR1 and CDR2: SGHDN and FVKESK. V lost 2 bases and J 3 bases, leaving 8 bases between the germline ends. The CDR3 is 13 residues long. The CDR3 spells CASSQWGIYEQYF. CDR3 in DNA: TGTGCCAGCAGCCAATGGGGGATCTACGAGCAGTACTTC.

The chain carries TRBV4-1 and TRBJ2-1; D call uncertain. This CDR3 is 16 amino acids long. Trimming pared 2 bases from V and 0 bases from J, leaving 11 bases between. CDR1 is MGHRA, CDR2 YSYEKL, per germline. CDR3 in DNA: TGCGCCAGCAGCCAACAAAGATCCTCCTCCTACAATGAGCAGTTCTTC. Its protein product is CASSQQRSSSYNEQFF.

The chain uses TRBV11-2 and TRBJ1-2, with 7 bases that match TRBD1. V lost 4 bases, J lost 4 bases, and 12 bases stayed unmatched. The germline CDR1 and CDR2 sequences are SGHAT and FQNNGV. This CDR3 has 16 amino acids. The CDR3 region is CASSSRQGRGGYGYTF. The CDR3 DNA reads as TGTGCCAGCAGCTCCCGACAGGGTCGAGGGGGCTATGGCTACACCTTC.

V is TRBV5-6 and J is TRBJ1-1; 7 bases agree with TRBD1. Germline assignment: CDR1 SGHDT and CDR2 YYEEEE. V lost 4 bases and J lost 7; bases outside the gene matches: 7. CDR3 length equals 13 residues. This CDR3 is CASSPTPGGEAFF. Written as DNA, the CDR3 is TGTGCCAGCAGCCCCACCCCAGGGGGTGAAGCTTTCTTT.

The chain carries TRBV6-5 and TRBJ2-1; tentative D call: TRBD2 (5 bases). The length of the CDR3 is 14 residues. Deletions cut 2 bases from V and 3 bases from J, with 8 bases between. CDR1 is MNHEY, CDR2 SVGAGI, per germline. The CDR3 protein is CASSYQTSYNEQFF. The CDR3 DNA follows: TGTGCCAGCAGTTACCAAACTAGCTACAATGAGCAGTTCTTC.

The chain joins TRBV29-1 to TRBJ2-1, with TRBD2 identical over 8 bases. Losses at the gene ends were 4 bases for V and 6 bases for J; bases not matched to a gene: 8. CDR3 length: 14 residues. Germline CDR1 and CDR2: SQVTM and ANQGSEA. CDR3 coding DNA: TGCAGCGTTGTGGGACTAGGGATTAGCAATGAGCAGTTCTTC. It yields the protein CSVVGLGISNEQFF.

The rearrangement uses TRBV11-2 and TRBJ2-7, with D possibly TRBD2 on 6 matching bases. The CDR3 is made up of 13 amino acids. Per the germline V gene, CDR1 is SGHAT and CDR2 is FQNNGV. V was pared by 1 base and J by 6 bases, with 10 bases between. The CDR3 nucleotides are TGTGCCAGCAGCTTAGTAGCGGTAGGCGAGCAGTACTTC. It translates to CASSLVAVGEQYF.

As regards this clone: The same CDR3 is also encoded by other DNA sequences in this sample. The rearrangement uses TRBV6-6 and TRBJ2-7; a possible D gene is TRBD1 (5 bases). The CDR3 loop spans 11 amino acids. Per germline, CDR1 MNHNY and CDR2 SVGAGI (reference sequence). V lost 4 bases, J lost 6 bases, and 7 bases lay in between. CDR3 protein: CASSWGGEQYF. The CDR3 coding sequence is TGTGCCAGCAGTTGGGGCGGCGAGCAGTACTTC.

About this clone: At the DNA level, this CDR3 is encoded by other sequences in the same sample as well. The chain combines TRBV11-2 with TRBJ2-1; no clear D gene. V lost 1 base to trimming and J lost 1 base, with 5 bases between them. Germline V gene sequence: CDR1 SGHAT, CDR2 FQNNGV. This CDR3 contains 14 residues. The CDR3 is CASSLAGSYNEQFF. As DNA, the CDR3 is TGTGCCAGCAGCTTAGCGGGTTCCTACAATGAGCAGTTCTTC.

The V and J genes are TRBV11-2 and TRBJ2-5; 8 nucleotides align to TRBD2. The J call could be wrong; TRBJ2-7 is a better fit for the DNA end. The V gene's germline CDR1 is SGHAT and CDR2 FQNNGV. The CDR3 sequence is 13 residues long. CDR3 sequence: CASRTGGLYEQYF. CDR3 coding DNA: TGTGCCAGCAGAACGGGAGGGCTCTACGAGCAGTACTTC.

This chain links TRBV28 with TRBJ2-7; D may match TRBD1 or TRBD2 (6 bases each). V shed 6 bases and J shed 1 base, with 16 bases lying between them. Germline values: CDR1 MDHEN, CDR2 SYDVKM. This CDR3 contains 15 residues. The CDR3 bases are TGTGCCAGCAGCCCAAACGGGGGCAGTTCCTACGAGCAGTACTTC. Translation gives CASSPNGGSSYEQYF.

The chain links TRBV5-4 to TRBJ2-2; D gene unclear. This CDR3 has 14 amino acids. V dropped 3 bases and J dropped 8 bases, with 14 bases sitting between them. Germline V CDR1 and CDR2: SGHNT, YYREEE (reference sequence). As DNA, the CDR3 is TGTGCCAGCAGCTCCGACTCAGATGGGGGGGAGCTGTTTTTT. This translates into CASSSDSDGGELFF.

The rearrangement links TRBV5-5 to TRBJ2-3; D is perhaps TRBD1 (6 bases). Per germline, CDR1 SGHKS and CDR2 YYEKEE (reference sequence). The CDR3 consists of 17 residues. V was cut by 3 bases and J by 4 bases, with 21 bases left in between. The CDR3 here is CASSSRPMTGLADTQYF. The CDR3 DNA sequence: TGTGCCAGCAGCTCCCGACCCATGACAGGTCTTGCAGATACGCAGTATTTT.

J is TRBJ2-3 and V is TRBV5-1; D call uncertain. This CDR3 contains 15 residues. Germline V CDR1 and CDR2: SGHRS, YFSETQ. The V gene lost 4 bases and the J gene lost 0 bases, with 12 bases spanning the gap. The CDR3 DNA reads TGCGCCAGCAGCCCGGACGGCACTAGCACAGATACGCAGTATTTT. It codes for CASSPDGTSTDTQYF.

The CDR3 coding sequence is TGTGCCAGCAGTCCCCATTTACGGGACTACAATGAGCAGTTCTTC. Translating it yields CASSPHLRDYNEQFF. This rearrangement joins TRBV6-5 to TRBJ2-1; D possibly corresponds to TRBD2 (5 bases). V was clipped by 5 bases and J by 3 bases, with 14 bases between them. The CDR3 extends over 15 amino acids. Germline CDR1 MNHEY, CDR2 SVGAGI.

The rearrangement joins TRBV9 to TRBJ1-1; the D is unclear. Germline V gene lookup returns CDR1 SGDLS and CDR2 YYNGEE. The CDR3 loop spans 13 amino acids. The V end was cut by 4 bases, the J end by 1 base, with 8 bases between. Here the CDR3 DNA reads TGTGCCAGCAGCCCAGCAGGGAACACTGAAGCTTTCTTT. It specifies CASSPAGNTEAFF.